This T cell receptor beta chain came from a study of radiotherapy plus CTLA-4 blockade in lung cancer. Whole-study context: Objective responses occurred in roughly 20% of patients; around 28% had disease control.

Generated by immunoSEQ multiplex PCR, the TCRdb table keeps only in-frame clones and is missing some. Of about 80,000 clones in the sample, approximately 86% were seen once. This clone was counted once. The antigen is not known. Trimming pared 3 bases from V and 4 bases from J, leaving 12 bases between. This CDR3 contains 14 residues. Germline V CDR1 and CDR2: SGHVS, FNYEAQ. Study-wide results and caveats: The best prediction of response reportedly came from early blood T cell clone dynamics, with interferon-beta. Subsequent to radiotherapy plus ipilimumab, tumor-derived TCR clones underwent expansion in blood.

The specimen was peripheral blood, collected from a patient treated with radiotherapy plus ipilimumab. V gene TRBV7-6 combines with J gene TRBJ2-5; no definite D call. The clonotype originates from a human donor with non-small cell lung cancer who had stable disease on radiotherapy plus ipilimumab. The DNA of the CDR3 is TGTGCCAGCAGCTTTTCCGACATTTTAGAGACCCAGTACTTC. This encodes CASSFSDILETQYF.